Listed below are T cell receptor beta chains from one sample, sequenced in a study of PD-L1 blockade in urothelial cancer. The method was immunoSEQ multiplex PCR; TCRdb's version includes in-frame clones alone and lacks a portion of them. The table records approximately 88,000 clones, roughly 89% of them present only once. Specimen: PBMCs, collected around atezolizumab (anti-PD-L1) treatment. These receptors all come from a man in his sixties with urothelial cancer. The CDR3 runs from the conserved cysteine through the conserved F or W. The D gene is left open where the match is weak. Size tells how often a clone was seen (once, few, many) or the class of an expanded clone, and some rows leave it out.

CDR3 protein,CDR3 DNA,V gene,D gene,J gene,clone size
CATGGDIQYF,TGCGCCACCGGAGGGGACATTCAGTACTTC,TRBV5-1,NA,TRBJ2-4,NA
CASSREWGRQETQYF,TGTGCCAGCAGCCGGGAATGGGGGAGGCAAGAGACCCAGTACTTC,TRBV5-4,NA,TRBJ2-5,once
CASSLKGGGTDTQYF,TGTGCCAGCAGCTTAAAGGGGGGGGGCACAGATACGCAGTATTTT,TRBV7-9,NA,TRBJ2-3,NA
CASSAGGSSNQPQHF,TGTGCCAGCAGTGCGGGGGGGTCGAGCAATCAGCCCCAGCATTTT,TRBV6-1,NA,TRBJ1-5,NA
CAWSVSGDEQYF,TGTGCCTGGAGTGTGTCAGGGGACGAGCAGTACTTC,TRBV30,NA,TRBJ2-7,NA
CASSPRRTGANVLTF,TGTGCCAGCTCTCCCAGGAGGACTGGGGCCAACGTCCTGACTTTC,TRBV9,NA,TRBJ2-6,NA
CASSWRRMGQQETQYF,TGTGCCAGCAGCTGGCGCCGTATGGGACAGCAAGAGACCCAGTACTTC,TRBV5-6,TRBD1,TRBJ2-5,NA
CASSQVAGSYEQYF,TGCGCCAGCAGCCAAGTGGCAGGCTCCTACGAGCAGTACTTC,TRBV4-3,NA,TRBJ2-7,NA
CASSPQGGTSASTDTQYF,TGTGCCAGCAGTCCCCAGGGGGGGACTAGCGCTAGCACAGATACGCAGTATTTT,TRBV27,TRBD2,TRBJ2-3,NA
CASSQESGTGANVLTF,TGCGCCAGCAGCCAAGAGTCAGGGACTGGGGCCAACGTCCTGACTTTC,TRBV4-3,NA,TRBJ2-6,NA
CASVNRVDSGNTIYF,TGTGCCAGCGTAAACAGGGTCGACTCTGGAAACACCATATATTTT,TRBV6-1,NA,TRBJ1-3,NA
CASSLGQFNQPQHF,TGTGCCAGCAGCTTAGGACAGTTCAATCAGCCCCAGCATTTT,TRBV7-8,NA,TRBJ1-5,NA
CASSVDPSGGGETQYF,TGTGCCAGCAGCGTAGACCCTAGCGGGGGGGGAGAGACCCAGTACTTC,TRBV9,TRBD2,TRBJ2-5,NA
CASGAHVDEQYF,TGTGCCAGTGGGGCCCACGTGGACGAGCAGTACTTC,TRBV19,NA,TRBJ2-7,NA
CASSLYEGANAPLHF,TGTGCCAGCAGCTTGTACGAGGGGGCGAATGCACCCCTCCACTTT,TRBV5-6,TRBD1,TRBJ1-6,NA
CASSLVLTIPSPLHF,TGTGCCAGCAGCTTAGTTCTCACTATACCTTCACCCCTCCACTTT,TRBV7-9,NA,TRBJ1-6,NA
CSVEQGLNTEAFF,TGCAGCGTTGAACAGGGGCTGAACACTGAAGCTTTCTTT,TRBV29-1,NA,TRBJ1-1,NA
CASRGGSAGELFF,TGCGCCAGCAGAGGGGGCTCAGCGGGGGAGCTGTTTTTT,TRBV10-2,TRBD1,TRBJ2-2,once
CASSQIIRGGGPGELFF,TGCGCCAGCAGCCAAATCATTAGGGGAGGGGGGCCTGGGGAGCTGTTTTTT,TRBV4-1,NA,TRBJ2-2,NA
CASSPDRVVDTEAFF,TGTGCCAGTAGTCCCGACAGGGTGGTAGACACTGAAGCTTTCTTT,TRBV19,TRBD1,TRBJ1-1,NA
CASSIDRGSPLHF,TGTGCCAGCAGCATCGACAGGGGTTCACCCCTCCACTTT,TRBV13,TRBD1,TRBJ1-6,few
CASSPSPGRGYTF,TGTGCCAGCAGCCCAAGTCCGGGTCGTGGCTACACCTTC,TRBV7-3,NA,TRBJ1-2,NA
CASAGTSGGLLYEQYF,TGTGCCAGCGCAGGGACTAGCGGGGGCCTCCTCTACGAGCAGTACTTC,TRBV28,TRBD2,TRBJ2-7,few
CASSVEAADTQYF,TGTGCCAGCAGCGTGGAGGCGGCAGATACGCAGTATTTT,TRBV5-6,NA,TRBJ2-3,NA
CASNTFAGGEETQYF,TGTGCCAGCAATACCTTCGCGGGGGGGGAAGAGACCCAGTACTTC,TRBV5-6,TRBD2,TRBJ2-5,NA
CASSRDRGSYEQYF,TGTGCCAGCAGCCGGGACAGGGGTTCCTACGAGCAGTACTTC,TRBV25-1,TRBD1,TRBJ2-7,NA
CASRQGGSGNTIYF,TGTGCCAGCAGACAGGGGGGCTCTGGAAACACCATATATTTT,TRBV6-5,TRBD1,TRBJ1-3,NA
CASSRGLALGTDTQYF,TGTGCCAGCAGCCGAGGACTAGCCCTAGGCACAGATACGCAGTATTTT,TRBV5-6,TRBD2,TRBJ2-3,NA
CASSLYIQGGRNEKLFF,TGTGCCAGCAGCTTGTACATCCAGGGAGGGCGGAATGAAAAACTGTTTTTT,TRBV5-5,NA,TRBJ1-4,NA
CATSRDLSRSGGYTF,TGTGCCACCAGCAGAGATCTCTCGAGGAGCGGCGGCTACACCTTC,TRBV15,NA,TRBJ1-2,NA
CASTDRGSVVDEQFF,TGTGCCAGTACGGATCGGGGTAGCGTAGTCGATGAGCAGTTCTTC,TRBV19,NA,TRBJ2-1,NA
CASIGNSYEQYF,TGTGCCAGCATCGGGAACTCCTACGAGCAGTACTTC,TRBV6-5,NA,TRBJ2-7,NA
CASSEGGTGAGYTF,TGTGCCAGCAGTGAGGGTGGGACAGGGGCTGGCTACACCTTC,TRBV6-5,TRBD1,TRBJ1-2,NA
CAISEASIRGAEETQYF,TGTGCCATCAGTGAAGCGAGCATACGGGGAGCGGAAGAGACCCAGTACTTC,TRBV10-3,NA,TRBJ2-5,NA
CASSLSGLAEAFF,TGTGCCAGCAGTTTATCGGGCCTCGCTGAAGCTTTCTTT,TRBV27,NA,TRBJ1-1,NA
CASSVASGLAVGEQYF,TGTGCCAGCAGCGTAGCATCCGGACTAGCAGTAGGTGAACAGTACTTC,TRBV9,TRBD2,TRBJ2-7,few
CASSQDFEVLYEQYF,TGCGCCAGCAGCCAAGATTTCGAGGTCCTCTACGAGCAGTACTTC,TRBV4-1,NA,TRBJ2-7,few